A single sample gave rise to the 21 T cell receptor beta chains below, sequenced in a study of cytomegalovirus exposure and HLA in healthy donors. The PCR had 60 Vbeta and 13 Jbeta primers. Data came from immunoSEQ multiplex PCR; TCRdb stores just in-frame clones and leaves some out. The sample consists of some 170,000 clones, under 80% of them appearing once. Sequences were obtained from PBMCs. The receptors derive from a human donor in good health.

The V call is TRBV11-2, the J call TRBJ1-2; no definite D call. Germline CDR1 SGHAT, CDR2 FQNNGV. V dropped 1 base and J dropped 2 bases, with 11 bases sitting between them. The length of the CDR3 is 15 residues. Here the CDR3 DNA reads TGTGCCAGCAGCTTAGTGGGAGGATGGAACTATGGCTACACCTTC. It translates to CASSLVGGWNYGYTF.

This chain links TRBV14 with TRBJ1-2, with TRBD1 identical over 8 bases. Germline-derived CDR1 and CDR2 are SGHDN and FVKESK. V shed 3 bases, J shed 4 bases, and the junction held 10 bases outside the gene matches. This CDR3 contains 16 residues. The CDR3 loop is CASSQFQGARVYGYTF. The CDR3 nucleotides are TGTGCCAGCAGCCAGTTCCAGGGGGCGCGAGTCTATGGCTACACCTTC. Full variable domain (outside the CDR3, taken from reference TRBV14 and TRBJ1-2): EAGVTQFPSHSVIEKGQTVTLRCDPISGHDNLYWYRRVMGKEIKFLLHFVKESKQDESGMPNNRFLAERTGGTYSTLKVQPAELEDSGVYFCASSQFQGARVYGYTFGSGTRLTVV.

The gene calls are TRBV7-2 and TRBJ1-5; 10 bases fit TRBD1. Germline CDR1 SGHTA, CDR2 FQGNSA. The CDR3 runs to 14 residues. V dropped 5 bases and J dropped 7; count of bases not matched to a gene: 5. The CDR3 is CASSPTGGLQPQHF. The DNA of the CDR3 is TGTGCCAGCAGCCCGACAGGGGGCTTACAGCCCCAGCATTTT.

The chain is built from TRBV19 and TRBJ1-5, with TRBD1 as a possible D gene (6 bases). Between the trimmed V and J ends, which lost 5 bases and 2 bases, there was a span of 19 bases. The CDR3 has 17 amino acids. Germline lookup yields CDR1 LNHDA and CDR2 SQIVND (reference sequence). CDR3 amino acids: CASSPGGGLIRNQPQHF. The CDR3 nucleotides are TGTGCCAGTAGTCCTGGGGGGGGGCTGATTCGCAATCAGCCCCAGCATTTT.

V usage is TRBV6-4 and J usage is TRBJ2-2; 10 bases are shared with TRBD1. The CDR3 loop spans 15 amino acids. Germline assignment: CDR1 MRHNA and CDR2 SNTAGT. After removal of 3 bases from V and 3 bases from J, the junction contained 1 base not matched to a gene. CDR3 in DNA: TGTGCCAGCAGTGATGGACAGGGGGACACCGGGGAGCTGTTTTTT. It codes for CASSDGQGDTGELFF.

A few counts support this clone. The chain couples TRBV19 to TRBJ2-7, with a weak D call TRBD2 (5 bases). V was shortened by 4 bases and J by 1 base, with 14 bases between the two germline ends. This CDR3 contains 15 residues. Germline assignment: CDR1 LNHDA and CDR2 SQIVND (reference sequence). The DNA for the CDR3 is TGTGCCAGTAGTACAGCGGTCGTCGGGTCCTACGAGCAGTACTTC. Protein sequence: CASSTAVVGSYEQYF.

This clone was recorded only once. The gene calls are TRBV11-3 and TRBJ2-7, with D tentatively TRBD2 (6 bases). The CDR3 covers 12 residues. In germline, CDR1 is SGHNT, CDR2 YENEEA. V dropped 3 bases and J dropped 5 bases, with 8 bases sitting between them. Here the CDR3 reads CASSFGGNEQYF. Here the CDR3 DNA reads TGTGCCAGCAGCTTCGGGGGTAACGAGCAGTACTTC.

This sequence joins TRBV4-1 and TRBJ1-2, with 7 bases lining up with TRBD1. CDR1 is MGHRA, CDR2 YSYEKL, per germline. The J segment lost 7 bases and the V segment lost 0 bases, leaving 8 bases of the junction unmatched. The CDR3 is 15 residues long. CDR3 nucleotide sequence: TGCGCCAGCAGCCAAGAGCCAGGGACAGTGAGTGGCTACACCTTC. Translated: CASSQEPGTVSGYTF.

The genes are TRBV6-5 and TRBJ1-2, with 7 bases identical to TRBD1. Germline V lookup: CDR1 MNHEY, CDR2 SVGAGI. After removal of 2 bases from V and 6 bases from J, the junction contained 0 bases not matched to a gene. The CDR3 totals 12 residues. This chain's CDR3 is CASSYRGHGYTF. DNA of the CDR3: TGTGCCAGCAGTTACAGGGGGCATGGCTACACCTTC.

In its sample, this clone was seen once. The genes are TRBV7-9 and TRBJ1-1; D perhaps matches TRBD1 (5 bases). V lost 6 bases, J lost 7 bases, and 15 bases lay in between. The CDR3 consists of 13 residues. Germline-derived CDR1 and CDR2 are SEHNR and FQNEAQ (reference sequence). The CDR3 sequence: CASSFREGHEAFF. CDR3 DNA sequence: TGTGCCAGCAGTTTCAGGGAAGGGCATGAAGCTTTCTTT. Combining the CDR3 with reference TRBV7-9 and TRBJ1-1 gives the whole variable domain DTGVSQNPRHKITKRGQNVTFRCDPISEHNRLYWYRQTLGQGPEFLTYFQNEAQLEKSRLLSDRFSAERPKGSFSTLEIQRTEQGDSAMYLCASSFREGHEAFFGQGTRLTVV.

This chain connects TRBV9 to TRBJ2-3; 10 bases match TRBD2. V lost 1 base, J lost 4 bases, and 6 bases stayed unmatched. In germline, CDR1 is SGDLS, CDR2 YYNGEE. This CDR3 region has 16 residues. In DNA, the CDR3 is TGTGCCAGCAGCGTAAGCGGGGGGGCCTTCCCAGATACGCAGTATTTT. Translation: CASSVSGGAFPDTQYF.

This clone was found once. The V gene is TRBV25-1, the J gene TRBJ2-2; 9 bases align to TRBD2. Germline values: CDR1 MGHDK, CDR2 SYGVNS. Trimming cost V 4 bases and J 4 bases; bases outside gene matches: 4. The CDR3 is 15 amino acids. Here the CDR3 DNA reads TGTGCCAGCAGTGGAGCGGGGGGTCCCACCGGGGAGCTGTTTTTT. This gives the protein CASSGAGGPTGELFF.

The V and J genes are TRBV10-1 and TRBJ2-3, with D possibly being TRBD2 (6 bases). V was shortened by 5 bases and J by 0 bases, with 9 bases between the two germline ends. This CDR3 has 14 residues. Germline V CDR1 and CDR2: WNHNN, SYGVQD (reference sequence). The CDR3 sequence is CASSTRESTDTQYF. CDR3 nucleotide sequence: TGCGCCAGCAGTACCCGGGAGAGCACAGATACGCAGTATTTT.

V usage is TRBV5-1 and J usage is TRBJ2-6, with D tentatively TRBD1 (5 bases). Germline lookup yields CDR1 SGHRS and CDR2 YFSETQ. The CDR3 totals 16 residues. Trimming left V 5 bases short and J 0 bases short, with 12 bases between. CDR3: CASRPDRDSGANVLTF. The CDR3 DNA is TGCGCCAGCAGGCCCGACAGAGACTCTGGGGCCAACGTCCTGACTTTC. Full variable domain (rest looked up from reference TRBV5-1 and TRBJ2-6): KAGVTQTPRYLIKTRGQQVTLSCSPISGHRSVSWYQQTPGQGLQFLFEYFSETQRNKGNFPGRFSGRQFSNSRSEMNVSTLELGDSALYLCASRPDRDSGANVLTFGAGSRLTVL.

The CDR3 protein is CASSFFRKNQPQHF. CDR3 nucleotide sequence: TGTGCCAGCAGTTTTTTCAGGAAAAATCAGCCCCAGCATTTT. The chain combines TRBV28 with TRBJ1-5, with D unclear. Trimming cost V 3 bases and J 4 bases, with 10 bases left between them. The CDR3 is made up of 14 amino acids. Germline CDR1 is MDHEN and CDR2 is SYDVKM.

This chain uses TRBV10-2 with TRBJ2-2; TRBD2 is a possible D gene (5 bases). V lost 5 bases and J 6 bases, leaving 13 bases between the germline ends. The CDR3 is 14 residues long. CDR1 is WSHSY and CDR2 is SAAADI in the germline V gene. The CDR3 bases are TGCGCCAGCAGTATTCCTGGGGAGCCCGGGGAGCTGTTTTTT. Translation: CASSIPGEPGELFF.

The chain has TRBV2 and TRBJ2-7; TRBD1 matches at 9 bases. CDR1 is SNHLY and CDR2 is FYNNEI in the germline V gene. The ends lost 6 bases at V and 2 bases at J; junction bases unmatched: 11. The length of the CDR3 is 16 residues. CDR3 in amino acids: CASRERTGVPPYEQYF. CDR3 nucleotides: TGTGCCAGCAGAGAGAGGACAGGGGTACCTCCCTACGAGCAGTACTTC.

The rearrangement joins TRBV7-2 to TRBJ2-5; 8 nucleotides match TRBD1. The J call may be incorrect, as the DNA end agrees better with TRBJ2-7. This CDR3 has 15 residues. CDR1 and CDR2 from the germline V gene are SGHTA and FQGNSA. The CDR3 DNA reads as TGTGCCAGCAGCTTAGAGGCAGGGGGCGCCTACGAGCAGTACTTC. Translating it yields CASSLEAGGAYEQYF.

This clone occurred a few times. The chain has TRBV9 and TRBJ2-5; 12 bases are shared with TRBD2. V was pared by 0 bases and J by 4 bases, with 7 bases of the junction left unmatched. Germline lookup yields CDR1 SGDLS and CDR2 YYNGEE. CDR3 length: 17 residues. CDR3: CASSVGASGGALETQYF. The DNA for the CDR3 is TGTGCCAGCAGCGTAGGGGCTAGCGGGGGGGCCCTAGAGACCCAGTACTTC.

This chain joins TRBV7-9 and TRBJ2-2; perhaps TRBD1 as D (5 bases). The length of the CDR3 is 17 residues. V lost 5 bases, J lost 0 bases, and 16 bases lay in between. The germline gives CDR1 SEHNR, CDR2 FQNEAQ (reference sequence). CDR3 DNA: TGTGCCAGCAGCCCGGCAACAGGAAACCCGAACACCGGGGAGCTGTTTTTT. Translation: CASSPATGNPNTGELFF.

The V gene is TRBV5-1, the J gene TRBJ1-4; no definite D call. V shed 0 bases and J shed 8 bases, with 11 bases lying between them. The CDR3 loop spans 14 amino acids. Per the germline V gene, CDR1 is SGHRS and CDR2 is YFSETQ. In DNA form, the CDR3 reads TGCGCCAGCAGCTTGGGAGGGCATGGAGAAAAACTGTTTTTT. Translating it yields CASSLGGHGEKLFF.